This TCR beta chain was captured by sequencing in a study of technical replicates of blood from a handful of donors. Using immunoSEQ multiplex PCR, the repertoire was profiled, and TCRdb retains in-frame clones only, with some absent. The sample has just over 95,000 clones; 90% to 96% are singletons. CDR1 and CDR2 (germline): PRHDT, FYEKMQ (reference sequence). J lost 4 bases, V lost 4 bases, and 9 bases had no gene match. The CDR3 has 17 residues. The receptor's source is a human donor in good health. Specimen: T cells isolated from PBMCs. The V call is TRBV13, the J call TRBJ2-5; 13 nucleotides align to TRBD2. The CDR3, as DNA: TGTGCCAGCAGCTCCCGGGCGACTAGCGGGGGGCGAGAGACCCAGTACTTC. This encodes CASSSRATSGGRETQYF.